This TCR beta chain was found in a study of regulatory T cells in long-lasting Graves disease. At the level of the study: Newly diagnosed Graves' patients had under 3 months of antithyroid drugs. Study-level results: Persistent disease preferred TRBV28, TRBJ1-2 and TRBJ2-5; new disease, TRBV20-1 and TRBJ2-1. Graves' patients with persistent disease showed TCR diversity lower than patients newly diagnosed.

V lost 1 base, J lost 6 bases, and 10 bases lay in between. The CDR3 spans 13 residues. CDR1 and CDR2 from the germline V gene are SGHAT and FQNNGV. Sample time point: newly diagnosed GD, antithyroid drugs for less than 3 months. PBMCs provided the RNA from which the TCR library was made. Construction of TCR beta libraries relied on iRepertoire HTBI primers and on Arm-PCR targeting CDR3 regions. TCRdb reanalysed the multiplex PCR reads using MiXCR and keeps one entry per CDR3 protein. The data show a few hundred thousand distinct CDR3 sequences, roughly 10% seen once. This clonotype occurred many times. Its antigen is still unknown. This same sample was also part of a study on T cells in Graves' hyperthyroidism and ophthalmopathy. From that second work: Clinical symptoms, serum thyroxine, TRAb, thyroid ultrasound and orbital computed tomography established diagnosis.

This receptor was identified in a young woman with Graves disease. The rearrangement joins TRBV11-2 to TRBJ2-7, with TRBD2 as a possible D gene (5 bases). The sample was peripheral blood mononuclear cells (PBMCs), taken at new diagnosis, from a patient treated with antithyroid drugs. CDR3 in DNA: TGTGCCAGCAGCTTAGGGCTAGCCGCCGAGCAGTACTTC. Translation gives CASSLGLAAEQYF.